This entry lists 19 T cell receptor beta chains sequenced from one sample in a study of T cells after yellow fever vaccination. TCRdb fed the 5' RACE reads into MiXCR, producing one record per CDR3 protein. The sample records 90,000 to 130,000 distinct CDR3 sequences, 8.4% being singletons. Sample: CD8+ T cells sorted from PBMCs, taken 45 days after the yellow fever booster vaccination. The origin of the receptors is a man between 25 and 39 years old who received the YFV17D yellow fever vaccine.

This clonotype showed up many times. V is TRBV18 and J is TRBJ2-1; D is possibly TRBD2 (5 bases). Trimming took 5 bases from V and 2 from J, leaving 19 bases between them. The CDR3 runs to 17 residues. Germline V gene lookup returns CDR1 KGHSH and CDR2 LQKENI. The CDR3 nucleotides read TGTGCCAGCTCATCTACCGGAGGCGAGCTTACCTACAATGAGCAGTTCTTC. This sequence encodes CASSSTGGELTYNEQFF.

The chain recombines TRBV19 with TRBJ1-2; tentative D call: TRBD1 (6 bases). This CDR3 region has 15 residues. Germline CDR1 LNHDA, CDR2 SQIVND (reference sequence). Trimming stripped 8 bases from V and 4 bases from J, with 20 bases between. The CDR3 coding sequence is TGTGCCAGTGCATATCAGGGGCCCTTGGGCTATGGCTACACCTTC. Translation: CASAYQGPLGYGYTF.

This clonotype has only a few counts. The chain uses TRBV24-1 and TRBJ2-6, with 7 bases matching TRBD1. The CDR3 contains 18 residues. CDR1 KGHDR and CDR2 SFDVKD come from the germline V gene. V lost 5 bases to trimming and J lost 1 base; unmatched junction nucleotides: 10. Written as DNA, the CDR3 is TGTGCCACCAGTGCCCTCGACAGGGACCCATCTGGGGCCAACGTCCTGACTTTC. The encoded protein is CATSALDRDPSGANVLTF.

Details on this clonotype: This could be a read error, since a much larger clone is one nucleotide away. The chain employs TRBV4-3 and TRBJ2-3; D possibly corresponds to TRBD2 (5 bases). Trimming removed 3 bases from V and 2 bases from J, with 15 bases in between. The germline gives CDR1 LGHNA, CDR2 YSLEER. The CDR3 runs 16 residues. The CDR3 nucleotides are TGCGCCAGCAGCCAGGACTTTCGGGGATACACAGATACGCAGTATTTT. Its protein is CASSQDFRGYTDTQYF.

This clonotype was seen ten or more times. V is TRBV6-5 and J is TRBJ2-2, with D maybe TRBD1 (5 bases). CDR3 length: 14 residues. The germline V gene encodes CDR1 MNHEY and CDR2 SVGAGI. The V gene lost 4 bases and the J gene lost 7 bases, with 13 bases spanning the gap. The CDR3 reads CASSSFGANGELFF. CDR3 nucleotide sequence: TGTGCCAGCAGTTCCTTTGGGGCTAACGGGGAGCTGTTTTTT.

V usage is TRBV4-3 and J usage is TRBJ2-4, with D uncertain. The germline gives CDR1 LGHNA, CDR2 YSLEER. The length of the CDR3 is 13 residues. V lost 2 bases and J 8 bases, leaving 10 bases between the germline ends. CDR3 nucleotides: TGCGCCAGCAGCCAAAGCGACCGGTACATTCAGTACTTC. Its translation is CASSQSDRYIQYF.

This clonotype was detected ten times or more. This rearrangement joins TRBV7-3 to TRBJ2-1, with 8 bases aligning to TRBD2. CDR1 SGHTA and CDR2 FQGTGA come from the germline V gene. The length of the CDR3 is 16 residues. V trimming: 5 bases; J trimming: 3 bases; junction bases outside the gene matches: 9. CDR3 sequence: CASSINPGLDYNEQFF. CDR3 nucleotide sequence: TGTGCCAGCAGCATCAACCCGGGACTAGACTACAATGAGCAGTTCTTC.

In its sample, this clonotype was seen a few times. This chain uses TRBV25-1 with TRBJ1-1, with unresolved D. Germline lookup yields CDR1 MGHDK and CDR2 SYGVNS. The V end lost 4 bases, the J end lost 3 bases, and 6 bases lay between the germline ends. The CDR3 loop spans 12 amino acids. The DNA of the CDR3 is TGTGCCAGCAGTGTTAGGGACACTGAAGCTTTCTTT. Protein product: CASSVRDTEAFF.

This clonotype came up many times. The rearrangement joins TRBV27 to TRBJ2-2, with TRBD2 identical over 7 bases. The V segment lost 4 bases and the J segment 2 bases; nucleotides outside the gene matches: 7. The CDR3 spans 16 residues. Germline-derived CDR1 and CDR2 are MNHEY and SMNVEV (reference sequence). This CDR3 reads CASSSILAKNTGELFF. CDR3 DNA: TGTGCCAGCAGTTCTATACTAGCGAAAAACACCGGGGAGCTGTTTTTT.

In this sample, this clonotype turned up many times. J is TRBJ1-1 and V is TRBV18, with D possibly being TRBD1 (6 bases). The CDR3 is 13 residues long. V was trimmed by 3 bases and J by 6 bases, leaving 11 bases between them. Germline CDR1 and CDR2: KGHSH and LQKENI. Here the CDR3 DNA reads TGTGCCAGCTCACCGGTTGGGGGCCCTGAAGCTTTCTTT. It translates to CASSPVGGPEAFF.

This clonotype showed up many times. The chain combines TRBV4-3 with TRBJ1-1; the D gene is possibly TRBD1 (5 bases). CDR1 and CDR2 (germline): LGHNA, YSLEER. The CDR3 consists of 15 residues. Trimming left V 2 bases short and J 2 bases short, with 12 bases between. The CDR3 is CASSQSARDNTEAFF. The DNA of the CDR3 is TGCGCCAGCAGCCAATCTGCCAGGGACAACACTGAAGCTTTCTTT.

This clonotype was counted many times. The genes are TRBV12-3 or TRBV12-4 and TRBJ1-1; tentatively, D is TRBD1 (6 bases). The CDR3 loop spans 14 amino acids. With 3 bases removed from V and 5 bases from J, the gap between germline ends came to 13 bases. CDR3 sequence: CASSFQGRWTEAFF. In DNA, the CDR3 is TGTGCCAGCAGTTTTCAGGGGCGGTGGACTGAAGCTTTCTTT.

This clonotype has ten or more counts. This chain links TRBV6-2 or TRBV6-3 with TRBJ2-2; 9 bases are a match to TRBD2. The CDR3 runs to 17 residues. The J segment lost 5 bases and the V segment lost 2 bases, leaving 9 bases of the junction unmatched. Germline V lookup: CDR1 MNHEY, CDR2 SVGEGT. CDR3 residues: CASSYALAGALTGELFF. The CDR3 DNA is TGTGCCAGCAGTTACGCATTAGCGGGAGCTCTTACCGGGGAGCTGTTTTTT.

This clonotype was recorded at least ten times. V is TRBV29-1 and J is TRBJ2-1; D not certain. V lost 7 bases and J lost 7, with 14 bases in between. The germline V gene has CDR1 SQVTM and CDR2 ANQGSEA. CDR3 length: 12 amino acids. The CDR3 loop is CSAGSFLNEQFF. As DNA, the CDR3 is TGCAGCGCGGGCAGTTTCCTTAATGAGCAGTTCTTC.

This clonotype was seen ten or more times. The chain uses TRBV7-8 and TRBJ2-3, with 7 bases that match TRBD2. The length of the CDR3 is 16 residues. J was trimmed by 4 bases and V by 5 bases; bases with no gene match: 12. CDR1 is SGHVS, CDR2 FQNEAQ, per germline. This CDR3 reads CASSPGGGPYSDTQYF. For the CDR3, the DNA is TGTGCCAGCAGCCCGGGGGGAGGGCCGTATTCAGATACGCAGTATTTT. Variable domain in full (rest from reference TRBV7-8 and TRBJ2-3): GAGVSQSPRYKVAKRGQDVALRCDPISGHVSLFWYQQALGQGPEFLTYFQNEAQLDKSGLPSDRFFAERPEGSVSTLKIQRTQQEDSAVYLCASSPGGGPYSDTQYFGPGTRLTVL.

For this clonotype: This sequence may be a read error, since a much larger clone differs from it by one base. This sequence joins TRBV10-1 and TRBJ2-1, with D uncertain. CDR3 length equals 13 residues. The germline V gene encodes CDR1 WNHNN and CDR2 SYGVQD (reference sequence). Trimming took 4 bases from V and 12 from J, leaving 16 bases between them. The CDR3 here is CASSASLTDGQFF. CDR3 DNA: TGCGCCAGCAGTGCGTCCTTAACCGATGGGCAGTTCTTC.

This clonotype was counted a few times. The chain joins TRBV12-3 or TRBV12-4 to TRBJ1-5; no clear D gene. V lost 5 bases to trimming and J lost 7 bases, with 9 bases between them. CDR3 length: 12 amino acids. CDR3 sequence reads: CASSPSKQPQHF. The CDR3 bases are TGTGCCAGCAGTCCCTCTAAACAGCCCCAGCATTTT.

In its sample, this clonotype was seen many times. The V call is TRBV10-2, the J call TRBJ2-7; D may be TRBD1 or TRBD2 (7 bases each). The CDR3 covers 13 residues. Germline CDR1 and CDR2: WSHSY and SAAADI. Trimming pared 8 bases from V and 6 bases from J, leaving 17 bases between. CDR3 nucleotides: TGCGCCAGCCAGGGGGAGGGCCTTTCCGAGCAGTACTTC. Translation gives CASQGEGLSEQYF.

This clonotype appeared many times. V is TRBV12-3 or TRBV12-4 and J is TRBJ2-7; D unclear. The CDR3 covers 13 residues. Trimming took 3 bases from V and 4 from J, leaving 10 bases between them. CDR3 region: CASSLAWGYEQYF. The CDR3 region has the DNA TGTGCCAGCAGTTTGGCTTGGGGTTACGAGCAGTACTTC.